This is a list of T cell receptor beta chains from one sample in a study of blood T cell repertoires in COVID-19. Produced via immunoSEQ multiplex PCR; TCRdb's table is partial and in-frame only. The repertoire has fewer than 450,000 clones, 87% of them found once; the top ten carry around 6%. The material sequenced was peripheral blood. These receptors were taken from a woman between 50 and 59 years old with COVID-19, enrolled during active disease. Both conserved end residues are part of each CDR3. The D gene is left open where the match is weak. Clone size is shown for a subset of rows, as once, few, many or a class of expanded clone.

length | J | size | D | V | DNA | CDR3
14 | TRBJ1-1 | NA | NA | TRBV7-6 | TGTGCCAGCAGCTTACGGAGATCCAACACTGAAGCTTTCTTT | CASSLRRSNTEAFF
18 | TRBJ1-6 | once | NA | TRBV6-6 | TGTGCCAGCAGTCCGGACTTAAAGATGGGCTCCTATAATTCACCCCTCCACTTT | CASSPDLKMGSYNSPLHF
15 | TRBJ1-2 | NA | NA | TRBV24-1 | TGTGCCACCAGTGATTTCGCAGGGGCCGGGTATGGCTACACCTTC | CATSDFAGAGYGYTF
15 | TRBJ2-3 | NA | TRBD2 | TRBV19 | TGTGCCAGTAGACTAGCGGGAGTCGGCACAGATACGCAGTATTTT | CASRLAGVGTDTQYF
15 | TRBJ1-3 | NA | NA | TRBV12-5 | TGTGCTAGTGGTCCCGGGTTGACAGAGACGGACACCATATATTTT | CASGPGLTETDTIYF
16 | TRBJ2-3 | NA | TRBD1 | TRBV27 | TGTGCCAGCAGTTTATCCGCAGGGGGCCCGCCAGATACGCAGTATTTT | CASSLSAGGPPDTQYF
15 | TRBJ2-5 | NA | NA | TRBV14 | TGTGCCAGCAGCCAAGGCTTTCTAGGGGCAGAGACCCAGTACTTC | CASSQGFLGAETQYF
13 | TRBJ2-7 | NA | NA | TRBV24-1 | TGTGCCACCGGGAGGAAGGACGGCTACGAGCAGTACTTC | CATGRKDGYEQYF
14 | TRBJ2-7 | NA | TRBD1 | TRBV11-2 | TGTGCCAGCAGCTTTGGACAGGGGACCTACGAGCAGTACTTC | CASSFGQGTYEQYF
13 | TRBJ2-2 | NA | NA | TRBV7-3 | TGTGCCAGCAGCTTCTCTAGCACCGGGGAGCTGTTTTTT | CASSFSSTGELFF
15 | TRBJ2-7 | NA | TRBD1 | TRBV15 | TGTGCCACCAGCAGAAGGACAGGAATTACCTACGAGCAGTACTTC | CATSRRTGITYEQYF
19 | TRBJ2-1 | few | TRBD2 | TRBV3-1/TRBV3-2 | TGTGCCAGCAGCCAAGGAGGTAGCGGGAGGGCCCGCGCCTACAATGAGCAGTTCTTC | CASSQGGSGRARAYNEQFF
16 | TRBJ2-7 | NA | NA | TRBV27 | TGTGCCAGCAGTTTAGGGACACAGTTGGGAGCCCACGAGCAGTACTTC | CASSLGTQLGAHEQYF
14 | TRBJ1-1 | NA | NA | TRBV9 | TGTGCCAGCAGCGTAGGGGCCCTTAGCGCTGAAGCTTTCTTT | CASSVGALSAEAFF
16 | TRBJ1-3 | NA | NA | TRBV4-1 | TGCGCCAGCAGCCAAGTGCCAGGGATCCCTGGAAACACCATATATTTT | CASSQVPGIPGNTIYF
12 | TRBJ1-2 | NA | TRBD1 | TRBV5-8 | TGTGCCACATGGACAGGGTACTATGGCTACACCTTC | CATWTGYYGYTF
14 | TRBJ2-1 | NA | NA | TRBV7-6 | TGTGCCAGCAGCCCCCGCGGACAGTACAATGAGCAGTTCTTC | CASSPRGQYNEQFF
16 | TRBJ2-7 | NA | NA | TRBV7-9 | TGTGCCAGCAGCTTAGCGGGTCAGGGGCGATTATTCGAGCAGTACTTC | CASSLAGQGRLFEQYF
15 | TRBJ2-2 | NA | TRBD1 | TRBV19 | TGTGCCAGTAGTCCTCGACAGGGCGACACCGGGGAGCTGTTTTTT | CASSPRQGDTGELFF
15 | TRBJ2-2 | once | TRBD1 | TRBV6-5 | TGTGCCAGCAGGACAGGGGCCTCGAACACCGGGGAGCTGTTTTTT | CASRTGASNTGELFF
13 | TRBJ2-1 | NA | TRBD2 | TRBV11-3 | TGTGCCAGCCGTGGGCGGGAGGGCCATGAGCAGTTCTTC | CASRGREGHEQFF
18 | TRBJ1-1 | NA | TRBD1 | TRBV28 | TGTGCCAGCAGCCGACCGGGACAGGGGGGTAGAATGAACACTGAAGCTTTCTTT | CASSRPGQGGRMNTEAFF
16 | TRBJ2-3 | NA | NA | TRBV27 | TGTGCCAGCAGTGCGCTAGTCGTACCTGGCACAGATACGCAGTATTTT | CASSALVVPGTDTQYF
13 | TRBJ1-3 | NA | NA | TRBV24-1 | TGTGCTACAGGGACACCAAATGGAAACACCATATATTTT | CATGTPNGNTIYF
21 | TRBJ1-5 | NA | NA | TRBV4-1 | TGCGCCAGCAGCCAAGTACCTTTGGTCAGCCGATGGCCGCCGGAGGATCAGCCCCAGCATTTT | CASSQVPLVSRWPPEDQPQHF
14 | TRBJ2-2 | NA | TRBD2 | TRBV27 | TGTGCCAGCAGAGGACTAGCGGGAAGCGGGGAGCTGTTTTTT | CASRGLAGSGELFF
19 | TRBJ1-5 | few | NA | TRBV4-3 | TGCGCCAGCAGCCAAAGGCTGGTGGCAGGGGATAATAGCAATCAGCCCCAGCATTTT | CASSQRLVAGDNSNQPQHF
14 | TRBJ2-7 | NA | NA | TRBV30 | TGTGCCTGGAGTGTAGGCCGGGGTTCCTACGAGCAGTACTTC | CAWSVGRGSYEQYF